This paragraph covers one T cell receptor (beta chain) sequence. The data stem from a study of blood T cell repertoires in COVID-19. The overall study: Researchers got acute and convalescent COVID-19 samples from the United States, Italy and Spain. The cDNA or gDNA used as material had been derived from T cells, B-cell-depleted T cells, or PBMCs.

As handled by the study authors: Amplification with reference gene primers provided the estimates of nucleated cell counts. Data came from immunoSEQ multiplex PCR; TCRdb stores just in-frame clones and leaves some out. The D gene and trimming were derived from the DNA, and the V and J assignments and clone size from that table. The sample has approximately 220,000 clones, less than 90% seen once; the top ten hold 2.2%. The V gene's germline CDR1 is SGHTA and CDR2 FQGNSA. The CDR3 sequence is 13 residues long. V was cut by 5 bases and J by 2 bases, with 10 bases left in between. The sequence was collected from a woman aged 50 to 60 with acute or convalescent COVID-19. The chain links TRBV7-2 to TRBJ2-7; D might be TRBD1 (6 bases). Sequencing used peripheral blood. CDR3 amino acids: CASSGSGAYEQYF. CDR3 nucleotide sequence: TGTGCCAGCAGCGGGTCAGGGGCCTACGAGCAGTACTTC.